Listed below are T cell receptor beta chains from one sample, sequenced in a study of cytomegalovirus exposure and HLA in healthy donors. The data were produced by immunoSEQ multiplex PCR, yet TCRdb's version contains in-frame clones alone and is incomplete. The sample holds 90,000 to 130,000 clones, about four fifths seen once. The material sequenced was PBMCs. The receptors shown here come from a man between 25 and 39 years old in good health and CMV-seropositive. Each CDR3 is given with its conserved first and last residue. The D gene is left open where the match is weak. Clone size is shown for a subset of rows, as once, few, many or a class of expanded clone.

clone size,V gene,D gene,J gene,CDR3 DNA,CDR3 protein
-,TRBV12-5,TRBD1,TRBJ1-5,TGTGCTAGTGGTTTGGTGGGGACGGACAGGGGGCGCGTCAATCAGCCCCAGCATTTT,CASGLVGTDRGRVNQPQHF
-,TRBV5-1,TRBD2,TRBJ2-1,TGCGCCAGCAGCCCGATAGCGGGGACATACAATGAGCAGTTCTTC,CASSPIAGTYNEQFF
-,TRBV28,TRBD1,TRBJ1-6,TGTGCCAGCTCAGACAGGGATTCACCCCTCCACTTT,CASSDRDSPLHF
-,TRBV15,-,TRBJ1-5,TGTGCCACCAGCAGAGATAAGGGGTTTAATCAGCCCCAGCATTTT,CATSRDKGFNQPQHF
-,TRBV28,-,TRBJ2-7,TGTGCCAGCAGTCGAGGGGACAACACCTACGAGCAGTACTTC,CASSRGDNTYEQYF
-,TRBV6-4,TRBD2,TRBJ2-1,TGTGCCAGCAGTGTCGGGGGGACCCTAGGGCAGTTCTTC,CASSVGGTLGQFF
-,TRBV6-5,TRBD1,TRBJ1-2,TGTGCCAGCAGTTACTCTAGGACAGGGGGCGGTTATGGCTACACCTTC,CASSYSRTGGGYGYTF
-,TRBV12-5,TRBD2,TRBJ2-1,TGTGCTAGTGGTTCCGTACTAGCGGGAGCTAAGCAGTTCTTC,CASGSVLAGAKQFF
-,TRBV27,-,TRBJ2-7,TGTGCCAGCAGGGCCGGAGGCTCCTTCGAACAGTACTTC,CASRAGGSFEQYF
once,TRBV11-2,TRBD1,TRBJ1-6,TGTGCCAGCAGCTTAGAAAAGAAGGGGGCCTGGTCACCCCTCCACTTT,CASSLEKKGAWSPLHF
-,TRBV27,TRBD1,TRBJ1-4,TGTGCCAGCAGTTCATACCCTGGGACAGGGTCTGAAAAACTGTTTTTT,CASSSYPGTGSEKLFF
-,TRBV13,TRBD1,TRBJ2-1,TGTGCCAGCAGGCCCAGGGGGTCAATTGAGCAGTTCTTC,CASRPRGSIEQFF
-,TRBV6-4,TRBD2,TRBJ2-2,TGTGCCAGCAATCGAAGTAGCGGGGGGCCCGGTTTCACCGGGGAGCTGTTTTTT,CASNRSSGGPGFTGELFF
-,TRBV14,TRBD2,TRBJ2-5,TGTGCCAGCAGCCAAGCCCTAGCGGGAGCTGAGACCCAGTACTTC,CASSQALAGAETQYF
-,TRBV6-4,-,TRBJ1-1,TGTGCCAGCAGTGAGCAGGGCTCCACTGAAGCTTTCTTT,CASSEQGSTEAFF
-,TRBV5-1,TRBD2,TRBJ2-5,TGCGCCAGCAGCCCGGGACTAGCGGGAGGTGAGACCCAGTACTTC,CASSPGLAGGETQYF
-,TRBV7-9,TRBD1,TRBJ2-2,TGTTCCAGCAGCCGGGACAGGGTGACCACCGGGGAGCTGTTTTTT,CSSSRDRVTTGELFF
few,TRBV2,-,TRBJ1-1,TGTGCCAGCAGTGGTACAACAACAATTACTATGAACACTGAAGCTTTCTTT,CASSGTTTITMNTEAFF
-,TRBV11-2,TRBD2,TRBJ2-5,TGTGCCAGCAGTTCCAGACTAGCACAAGAGACCCAGTACTTC,CASSSRLAQETQYF
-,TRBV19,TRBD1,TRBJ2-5,TGTGCCAGTAGTACGACAGGGTCCGAGACCCAGTACTTC,CASSTTGSETQYF
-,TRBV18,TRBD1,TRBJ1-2,TGTGCCAGCTCACCACCGGGACAGGGTCCCTATGGCTACACCTTC,CASSPPGQGPYGYTF
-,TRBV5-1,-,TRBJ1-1,TGCGCCAGCAGCCGGGAGGTACAGGGCGGGACTGAAGCTTTCTTT,CASSREVQGGTEAFF